A single TCR beta chain is shown here with its context. Its antigen is unknown. This CDR3 has 15 amino acids. CDR1 SEHNR and CDR2 FQNEAQ come from the germline V gene (reference sequence). Trimming removed 4 bases at V and 6 bases at J, with 16 bases between. Libraries were prepared by immunoSEQ multiplex PCR; TCRdb keeps only in-frame clonotypes and omits some of them. The sample has approximately 83,000 clones, roughly 88% seen once; the top ten hold roughly 4.3%. The data belong to a study of T cells in localized non-small cell lung cancer. Overall study results and limits: Uninvolved adjacent lung, not tumor, had the highest T cell clonality. Elevated circulating T cell density in blood was associated with longer overall survival. Appearances in adjacent lung were noted for a median roughly 58 of the top 100 tumor clones. One tumor region alone was sequenced, and heterogeneity therefore remains possible.

J is TRBJ2-1 and V is TRBV7-9; D not certain. The sequence was obtained from a woman aged 40-69 years with stage II squamous cell lung carcinoma. Material: PBMCs, obtained before any cancer treatment. CDR3 sequence: CASSSKRRIGNEQFF. CDR3 nucleotides: TGTGCCAGCAGCTCGAAGCGCCGGATCGGCAATGAGCAGTTCTTC.